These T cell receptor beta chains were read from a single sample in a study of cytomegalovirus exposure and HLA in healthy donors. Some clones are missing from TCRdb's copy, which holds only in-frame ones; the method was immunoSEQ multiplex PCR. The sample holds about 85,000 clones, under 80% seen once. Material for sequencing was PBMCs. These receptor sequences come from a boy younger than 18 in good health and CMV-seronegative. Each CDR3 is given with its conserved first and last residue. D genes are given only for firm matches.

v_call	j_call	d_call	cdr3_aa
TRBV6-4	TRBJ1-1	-	CASSSLSGENTEAFF
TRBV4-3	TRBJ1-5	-	CASSQWAGQPQHF
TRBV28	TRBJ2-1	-	CASSLFGWGREYNEQFF
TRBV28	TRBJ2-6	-	CASTHVTSGANVLTF
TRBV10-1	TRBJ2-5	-	CASSESAGQMETQYF
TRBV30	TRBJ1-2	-	CAWRTTGRNYGYTF
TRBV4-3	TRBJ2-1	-	CASSQEEGQGTYNEQFF
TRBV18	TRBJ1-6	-	CASSPTEGSYSPLHF
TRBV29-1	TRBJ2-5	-	CSASGRQETQYF
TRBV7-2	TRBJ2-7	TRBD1	CASSFTGTGAYEQYF
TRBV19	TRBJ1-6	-	CASSPGPGDSPLHF
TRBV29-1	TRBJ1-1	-	CSVPLNTEAFF
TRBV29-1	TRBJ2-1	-	CSVVARGFYNEQFF
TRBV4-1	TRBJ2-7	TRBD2	CASSQDGAGGGEQYF
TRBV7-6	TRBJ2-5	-	CASSSPTGFFETQYF
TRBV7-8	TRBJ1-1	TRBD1	CASSLGWTGGSLAEAFF
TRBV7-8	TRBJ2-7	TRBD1	CASSQQGIEYEQYF
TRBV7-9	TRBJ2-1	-	CASSHPPGSYNEQFF
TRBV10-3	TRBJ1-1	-	CAISVPGRTEAFF
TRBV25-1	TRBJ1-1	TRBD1	CASSPRQGSPEAFF
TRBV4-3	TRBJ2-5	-	CASSRTYNQETQYF
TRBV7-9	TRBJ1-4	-	CASSLVGGGEKLFF
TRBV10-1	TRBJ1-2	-	CASPLGGLDGYTF
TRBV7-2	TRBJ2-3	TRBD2	CASTPTSGKDTQYF
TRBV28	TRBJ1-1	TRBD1	CASTVSWTGWTEAFF
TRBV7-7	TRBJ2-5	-	CASSLLLGGQETQYF
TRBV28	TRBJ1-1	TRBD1	CASSSSGTENTEAFF
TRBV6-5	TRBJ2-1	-	CASSYGTGTYNEQFF
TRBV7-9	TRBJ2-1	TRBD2	CASTSSGRANDEQFF
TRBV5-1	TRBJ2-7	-	CASSTGLSYEQYF
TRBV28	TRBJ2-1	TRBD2	CASRAVTSVSSYNEQFF
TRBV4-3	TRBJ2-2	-	CASSPWLGGGNTGELFF
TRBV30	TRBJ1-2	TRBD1	CASDRAYPTHGYTF
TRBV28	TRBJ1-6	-	CASSLYIGGNSPLHF
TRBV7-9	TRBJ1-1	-	CASSSYRTEAFF
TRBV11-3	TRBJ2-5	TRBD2	CASSLTSGGTQYF
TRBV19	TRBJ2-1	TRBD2	CASSGLADNEQFF